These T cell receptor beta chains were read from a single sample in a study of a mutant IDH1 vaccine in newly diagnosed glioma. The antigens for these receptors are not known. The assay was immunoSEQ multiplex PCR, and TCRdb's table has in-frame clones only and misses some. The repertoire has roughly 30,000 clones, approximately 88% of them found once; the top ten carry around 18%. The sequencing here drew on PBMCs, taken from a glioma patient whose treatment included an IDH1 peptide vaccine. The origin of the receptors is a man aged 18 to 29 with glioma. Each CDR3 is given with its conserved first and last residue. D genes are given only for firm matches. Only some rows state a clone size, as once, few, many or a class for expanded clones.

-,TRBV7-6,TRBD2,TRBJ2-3,CASSSPGLAGGRTDTQYF,TGTGCCAGCAGCTCCCCCGGACTAGCGGGAGGGCGGACAGATACGCAGTATTTT
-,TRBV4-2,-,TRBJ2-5,CASSQDTGETQYF,TGTGCCAGCAGCCAAGATACAGGAGAGACCCAGTACTTC
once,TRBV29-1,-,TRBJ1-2,CSVDPEGNYGYTF,TGCAGCGTTGACCCCGAGGGTAACTATGGCTACACCTTC
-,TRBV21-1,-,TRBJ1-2,CASSSWAGPGRYGYTF,TGTGCCAGCAGCTCCTGGGCGGGCCCGGGGAGGTATGGCTACACCTTC
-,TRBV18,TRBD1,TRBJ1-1,CASSPGQENTEAFF,TGTGCCAGCTCACCAGGACAGGAGAACACTGAAGCTTTCTTT
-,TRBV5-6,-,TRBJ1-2,CASSLFPLSYGYTF,TGTGCCAGCAGCTTGTTTCCCTTGAGCTATGGCTACACCTTC
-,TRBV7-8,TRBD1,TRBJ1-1,CASTRRQGSTEAFF,TGTGCCAGCACCCGCAGACAGGGGAGCACTGAAGCTTTCTTT
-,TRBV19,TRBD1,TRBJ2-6,CASTFTGVPPSGANVLTF,TGTGCCAGTACCTTCACAGGGGTGCCGCCATCCGGGGCCAACGTCCTGACTTTC
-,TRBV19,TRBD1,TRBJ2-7,CASPPQGAHEQYF,TGTGCCAGTCCACCCCAGGGGGCCCACGAGCAGTACTTC
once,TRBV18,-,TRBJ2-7,CASSPPNSYEQYF,TGTGCCAGCTCACCACCGAATTCCTACGAGCAGTACTTC
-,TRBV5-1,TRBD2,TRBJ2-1,CASSSQTGGGNEQFF,TGCGCCAGCAGCTCCCAAACGGGCGGGGGCAATGAGCAGTTCTTC
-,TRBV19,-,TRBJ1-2,CASRRDYGYTF,TGTGCCAGTAGGAGAGACTATGGCTACACCTTC
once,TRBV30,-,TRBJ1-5,CAWSLGGPQHF,TGTGCCTGGAGTCTAGGGGGGCCCCAGCATTTT
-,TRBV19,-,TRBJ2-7,CASSITADSYEQYF,TGTGCCAGTAGTATTACGGCGGACTCCTACGAGCAGTACTTC
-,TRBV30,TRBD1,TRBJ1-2,CAWSGGTGFVLNGYTF,TGTGCCTGGAGCGGGGGGACAGGGTTCGTGCTGAATGGCTACACCTTC
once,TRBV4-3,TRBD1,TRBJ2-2,CASSQDLTGVTGELFF,TGCGCCAGCAGCCAAGATCTTACAGGGGTCACCGGGGAGCTGTTTTTT
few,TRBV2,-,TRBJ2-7,CASIDSERYEQYF,TGTGCCAGCATCGACTCAGAGCGCTACGAGCAGTACTTC
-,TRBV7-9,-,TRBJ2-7,CASSSDTRSREQYF,TGTGCCAGCAGCTCCGACACTAGGTCGCGGGAGCAGTACTTC
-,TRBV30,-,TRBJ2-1,CAWGIQNEQFF,TGTGCCTGGGGGATTCAAAATGAGCAGTTCTTC
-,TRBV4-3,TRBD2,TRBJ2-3,CASSQDWQREAPKQADTQYF,TGCGCCAGCAGCCAAGATTGGCAGCGGGAGGCCCCGAAACAGGCAGATACGCAGTATTTT